This entry is about one T cell receptor beta chain. The antigen is unknown. This specimen belongs to a study of shared clonotypes between healthy human individuals. Study at large: Aged between 18 and 49, the donors were a couple of women and a few men.

The method was immunoSEQ multiplex PCR; TCRdb's version includes in-frame clones alone and lacks a portion of them. Of around 690,000 clones listed, about nine tenths are singletons. Study-level findings and limits: Sampling used blood alone; tissue repertoires probably differ.

Germline CDR1 reads SGHDN; CDR2 reads FVKESK. The V gene end was trimmed by 1 base and the J gene end by 5 bases; junction bases not matched to a gene: 17. CDR3 length: 19 amino acids. The sequencing sample was made of memory CD8+ T cells from PBMCs. The sample's subset: CD45RO+ cells pooled with CCR7-negative TemRA cells. The receptor comes from a man younger than 35 in good health. Some clones in this sample may be carry-over from other donors' samples. The genes are TRBV14 and TRBJ2-5; 9 bases align to TRBD2. CDR3 sequence: CASSQGTSAGGPVRETQYF. The CDR3 coding sequence is TGTGCCAGCAGCCAAGGGACTTCGGCGGGAGGGCCGGTTAGGGAGACCCAGTACTTC.